This T cell receptor (beta chain) was documented in a study of blood T cell repertoires in COVID-19. The germline gives CDR1 MNHNY, CDR2 SVGAGI (reference sequence). V was cut by 6 bases and J by 5 bases, with 11 bases left in between. There are 12 residues in the CDR3. Participants were placed into cohorts based on the clinical history they reported. How the authors handled the data: Reference gene primer amplification yielded estimated nucleated cell counts. The assay was immunoSEQ multiplex PCR, and TCRdb's table has in-frame clones only and misses some. V and J calls plus clone size are reproduced from that table; the DNA served to infer D and trimming. Among roughly 200,000 clones listed, approximately 85% were seen once.

J is TRBJ2-7 and V is TRBV6-6; TRBD1 is a possible D gene (5 bases). The sequence derives from a man aged 35-49 years who had recovered from COVID-19. Sequencing was performed on PBMCs or T cells enriched from blood (not recorded which). CDR3 DNA sequence: TGTGCCAGCAGCGCCGCAGGGAACGAGCAGTACTTC. Residues: CASSAAGNEQYF.